What follows describes a single T cell receptor (beta chain). Its antigen remains unidentified. The sample originates from a study of response to subunit inactivated influenza vaccine. The CDR3 runs 13 residues. Trimming shortened V by 2 bases and J by 4 bases, and 5 bases separated the two germline ends. CDR1 and CDR2 from the germline V gene are MNHNS and SASEGT. TCRdb redid the calling of the RT-PCR reads with MiXCR, one entry per CDR3 protein. The data hold almost 600,000 distinct CDR3 sequences, with around 15% observed a single time. Whole-study results and caveats: The authors suggested that few new T cells are recruited per seasonal influenza vaccination.

The starting material was PBMCs from blood, obtained 11 to 12 days after vaccination. V usage is TRBV6-1 and J usage is TRBJ1-4; D is unclear. The TCR comes from a man aged 45-65 years who received an inactivated influenza vaccine. The CDR3 bases are TGTGCCAGCAGTGAACGAGATAATGAAAAACTGTTTTTT. It codes for CASSERDNEKLFF.